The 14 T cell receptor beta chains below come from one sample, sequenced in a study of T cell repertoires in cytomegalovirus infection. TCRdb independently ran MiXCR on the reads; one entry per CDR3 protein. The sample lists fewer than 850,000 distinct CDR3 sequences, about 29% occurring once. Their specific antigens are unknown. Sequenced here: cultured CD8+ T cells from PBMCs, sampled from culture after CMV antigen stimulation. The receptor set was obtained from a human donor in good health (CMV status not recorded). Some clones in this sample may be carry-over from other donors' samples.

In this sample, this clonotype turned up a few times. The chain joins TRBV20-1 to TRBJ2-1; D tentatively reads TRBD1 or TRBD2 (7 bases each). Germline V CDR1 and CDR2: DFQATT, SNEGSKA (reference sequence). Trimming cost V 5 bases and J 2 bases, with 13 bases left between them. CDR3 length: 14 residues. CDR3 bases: TGCAGTGCTGTTCAGGGGGGGCCCTACAATGAGCAGTTCTTC. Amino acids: CSAVQGGPYNEQFF.

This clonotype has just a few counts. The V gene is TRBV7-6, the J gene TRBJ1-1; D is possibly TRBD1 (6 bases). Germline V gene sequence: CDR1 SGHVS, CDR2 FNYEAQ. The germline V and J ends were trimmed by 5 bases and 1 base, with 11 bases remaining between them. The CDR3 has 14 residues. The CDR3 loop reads CASSQGGENTEAFF. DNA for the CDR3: TGTGCCAGCAGCCAAGGGGGAGAGAACACTGAAGCTTTCTTT.

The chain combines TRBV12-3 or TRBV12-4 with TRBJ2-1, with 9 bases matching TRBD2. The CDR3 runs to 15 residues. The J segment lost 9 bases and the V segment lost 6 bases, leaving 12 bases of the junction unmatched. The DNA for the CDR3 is TGTGCCAGCAGCCGTTCGGGCGGGGGGGCAGGTGAGCAGTTCTTC. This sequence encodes CASSRSGGGAGEQFF.

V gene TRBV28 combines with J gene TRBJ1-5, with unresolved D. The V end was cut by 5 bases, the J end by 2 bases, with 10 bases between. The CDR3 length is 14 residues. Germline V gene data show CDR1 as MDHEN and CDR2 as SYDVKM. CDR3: CASSIPKGNQPQHF. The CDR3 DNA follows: TGTGCCAGCAGTATCCCGAAGGGCAATCAGCCCCAGCATTTT.

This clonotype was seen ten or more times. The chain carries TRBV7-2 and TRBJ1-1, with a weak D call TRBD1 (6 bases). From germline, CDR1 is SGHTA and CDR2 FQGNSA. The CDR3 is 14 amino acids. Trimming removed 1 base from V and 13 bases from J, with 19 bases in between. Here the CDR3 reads CASSLGGVGPGDFF. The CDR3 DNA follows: TGTGCCAGCAGCTTAGGGGGGGTGGGCCCAGGGGATTTCTTT. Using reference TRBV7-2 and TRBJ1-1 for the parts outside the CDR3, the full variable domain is GAGVSQSPSNKVTEKGKDVELRCDPISGHTALYWYRQSLGQGLEFLIYFQGNSAPDKSGLPSDRFSAERTGGSVSTLTIQRTQQEDSAVYLCASSLGGVGPGDFFGQGTRLTVV.

The CDR3 DNA is TGCGCCAGCAGCCAGGCCGGGTTCCCGAACACCGGGGAGCTGTTTTTT. Its protein is CASSQAGFPNTGELFF. This chain joins TRBV4-1 and TRBJ2-2; no clear D gene. Germline-derived CDR1 and CDR2 are MGHRA and YSYEKL. The CDR3 extends over 16 amino acids. The ends were cut back, 3 bases at V and 0 bases at J, with 11 bases in the middle.

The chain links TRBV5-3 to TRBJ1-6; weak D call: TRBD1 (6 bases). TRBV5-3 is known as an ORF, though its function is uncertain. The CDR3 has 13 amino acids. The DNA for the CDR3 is TGTGTCAGCAGCTCCGAAGGGACTGGACAGCTCCACTTT. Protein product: CVSSSEGTGQLHF.

The CDR3 region has the DNA TGTGCCAGCAGTGAATTCGCGACCGGGGAGCTGTTTTTT. It specifies CASSEFATGELFF. The V call is TRBV6-2 or TRBV6-3, the J call TRBJ2-2; D is ambiguous. V lost 5 bases, J lost 5 bases, and 9 bases lay in between. This CDR3 is 13 amino acids long. The germline gives CDR1 MNHEY, CDR2 SVGEGT.

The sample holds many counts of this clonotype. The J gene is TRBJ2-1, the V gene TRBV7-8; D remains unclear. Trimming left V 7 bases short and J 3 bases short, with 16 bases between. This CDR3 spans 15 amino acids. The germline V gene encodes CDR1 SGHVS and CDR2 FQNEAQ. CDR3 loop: CASTFGILLYNEQFF. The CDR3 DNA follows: TGTGCCAGCACCTTTGGAATCCTTCTCTACAATGAGCAGTTCTTC.

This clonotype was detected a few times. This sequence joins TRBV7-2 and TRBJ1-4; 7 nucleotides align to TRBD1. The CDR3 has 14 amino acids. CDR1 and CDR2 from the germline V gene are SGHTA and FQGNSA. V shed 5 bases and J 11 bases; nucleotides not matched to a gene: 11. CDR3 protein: CASSPPGQRRKLFF. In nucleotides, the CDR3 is TGTGCCAGCAGCCCCCCGGGACAGAGGCGGAAACTGTTTTTT.

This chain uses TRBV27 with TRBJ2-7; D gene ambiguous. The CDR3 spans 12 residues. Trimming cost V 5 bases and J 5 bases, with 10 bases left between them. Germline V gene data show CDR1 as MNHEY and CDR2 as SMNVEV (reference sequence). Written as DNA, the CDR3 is TGTGCCAGCAGTGCGAACTTTGACGAGCAGTACTTC. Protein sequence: CASSANFDEQYF.

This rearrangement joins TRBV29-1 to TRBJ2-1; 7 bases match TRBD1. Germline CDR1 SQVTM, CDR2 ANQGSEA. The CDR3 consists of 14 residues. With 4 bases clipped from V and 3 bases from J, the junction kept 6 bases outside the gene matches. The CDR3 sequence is CSVGVQGDYNEQFF. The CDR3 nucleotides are TGCAGCGTTGGGGTTCAGGGGGACTACAATGAGCAGTTCTTC.

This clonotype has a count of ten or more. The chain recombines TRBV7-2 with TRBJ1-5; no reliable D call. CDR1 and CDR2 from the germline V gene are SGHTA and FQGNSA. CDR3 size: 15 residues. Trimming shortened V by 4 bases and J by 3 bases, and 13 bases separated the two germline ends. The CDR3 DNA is TGTGCCAGCAGCTCTCCCGGAACCTCCAATCAGCCCCAGCATTTT. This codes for CASSSPGTSNQPQHF. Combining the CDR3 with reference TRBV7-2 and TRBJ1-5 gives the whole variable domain GAGVSQSPSNKVTEKGKDVELRCDPISGHTALYWYRQSLGQGLEFLIYFQGNSAPDKSGLPSDRFSAERTGGSVSTLTIQRTQQEDSAVYLCASSSPGTSNQPQHFGDGTRLSIL.

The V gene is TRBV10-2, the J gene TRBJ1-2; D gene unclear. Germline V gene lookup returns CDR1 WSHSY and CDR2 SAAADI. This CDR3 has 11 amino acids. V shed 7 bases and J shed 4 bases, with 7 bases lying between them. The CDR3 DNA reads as TGCGCCAGCATGGATCCCTATGGCTACACCTTC. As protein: CASMDPYGYTF.